This section outlines one T cell receptor (beta chain) sequence together with its context. CDR3 length equals 14 residues. In germline, CDR1 is LGHNT, CDR2 FRNRAP. V shed 2 bases and J shed 9 bases, with 13 bases lying between them. The data originate from a study of blood T cell repertoires in COVID-19. Sequencing was performed with immunoSEQ multiplex PCR; in TCRdb, only in-frame clones are kept and a portion is missing. The sample holds about 150,000 clones, approximately 86% seen once. Allocation to cohorts depended on clinical history reported by the participants. Sequenced input: PBMCs or T cells enriched from blood (not recorded which). This clonotype was sampled from a woman aged 40 to 50 who had been exposed to COVID-19. The J gene is TRBJ2-2, the V gene TRBV12-5, with D possibly matching TRBD2 (5 bases). The CDR3 here is CASGLPSLVRELFF. In nucleotides, the CDR3 is TGTGCTAGTGGTTTGCCTAGCCTGGTGAGGGAGCTGTTTTTT.